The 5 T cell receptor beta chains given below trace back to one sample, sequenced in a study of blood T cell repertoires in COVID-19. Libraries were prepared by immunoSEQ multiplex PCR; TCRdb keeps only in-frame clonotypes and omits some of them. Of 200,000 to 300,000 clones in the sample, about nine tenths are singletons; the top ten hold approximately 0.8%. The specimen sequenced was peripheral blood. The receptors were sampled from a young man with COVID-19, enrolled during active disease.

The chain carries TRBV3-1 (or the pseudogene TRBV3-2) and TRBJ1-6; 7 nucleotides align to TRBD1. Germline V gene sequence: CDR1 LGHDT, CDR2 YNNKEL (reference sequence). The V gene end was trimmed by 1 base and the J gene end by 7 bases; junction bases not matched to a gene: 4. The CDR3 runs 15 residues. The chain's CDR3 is CASSQASGGNSPLHF. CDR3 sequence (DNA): TGTGCCAGCAGCCAAGCCTCAGGGGGGAATTCACCCCTCCACTTT.

The DNA for the CDR3 is TGTGCCATCACCACGCCTACAGGGGGCGGTGGAAACACCATATATTTT. Translation gives CAITTPTGGGGNTIYF. J is TRBJ1-3 and V is TRBV10-3; 9 nucleotides match TRBD1. Germline V CDR1 and CDR2: ENHRY, SYGVKD. The junction had 10 bases not matched to a gene; V was cut back by 7 bases and J by 3 bases. The CDR3 contains 16 residues.

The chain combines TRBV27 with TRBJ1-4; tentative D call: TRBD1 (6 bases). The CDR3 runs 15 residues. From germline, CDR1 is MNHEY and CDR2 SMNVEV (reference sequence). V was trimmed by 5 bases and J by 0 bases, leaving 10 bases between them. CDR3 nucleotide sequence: TGTGCCAGCAGTACCGGACAGCCAACTAATGAAAAACTGTTTTTT. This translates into CASSTGQPTNEKLFF.

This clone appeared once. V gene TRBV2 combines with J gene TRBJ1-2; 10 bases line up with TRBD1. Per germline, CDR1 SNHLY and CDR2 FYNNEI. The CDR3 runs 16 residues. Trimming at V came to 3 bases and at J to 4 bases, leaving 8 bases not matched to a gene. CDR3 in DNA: TGTGCCAGCAGTGAGGGTTGGACAGGGGGAGTCTATGGCTACACCTTC. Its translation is CASSEGWTGGVYGYTF.

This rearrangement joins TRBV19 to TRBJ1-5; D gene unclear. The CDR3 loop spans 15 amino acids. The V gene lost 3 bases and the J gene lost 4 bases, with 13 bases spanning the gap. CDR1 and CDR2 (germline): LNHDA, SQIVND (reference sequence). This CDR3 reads CASSIIGIINQPQHF. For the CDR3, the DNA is TGTGCCAGTAGTATCATCGGGATTATAAATCAGCCCCAGCATTTT.